This TCR beta chain was recorded in a study of blood T cell repertoires in COVID-19. Study information: Sites in the United States, Italy and Spain provided acute and convalescent COVID-19 samples.

Comments on this clone: Mismatch with germline at one junction end may stem from a read error.

Germline V gene lookup returns CDR1 MNHEY and CDR2 SVGAGI. The CDR3 has 12 residues. Enrollees, roughly 18 to 95 years old, lived in 20 to 25 US areas. Libraries were prepared by immunoSEQ multiplex PCR; TCRdb keeps only in-frame clonotypes and omits some of them. The table lists some 230,000 clones, roughly 79% of them singletons. The V and J genes are TRBV6-5 and TRBJ2-1; 7 bases align to TRBD2. The source is a man aged 35-49 years who had recovered from COVID-19. The sample taken for sequencing was PBMCs or T cells enriched from blood (not recorded which). The CDR3 protein is CASSRRRGVWVF. In DNA, the CDR3 is TGTGCCAGCAGTCGGAGACGGGGGGTCTGGGTCTTC.